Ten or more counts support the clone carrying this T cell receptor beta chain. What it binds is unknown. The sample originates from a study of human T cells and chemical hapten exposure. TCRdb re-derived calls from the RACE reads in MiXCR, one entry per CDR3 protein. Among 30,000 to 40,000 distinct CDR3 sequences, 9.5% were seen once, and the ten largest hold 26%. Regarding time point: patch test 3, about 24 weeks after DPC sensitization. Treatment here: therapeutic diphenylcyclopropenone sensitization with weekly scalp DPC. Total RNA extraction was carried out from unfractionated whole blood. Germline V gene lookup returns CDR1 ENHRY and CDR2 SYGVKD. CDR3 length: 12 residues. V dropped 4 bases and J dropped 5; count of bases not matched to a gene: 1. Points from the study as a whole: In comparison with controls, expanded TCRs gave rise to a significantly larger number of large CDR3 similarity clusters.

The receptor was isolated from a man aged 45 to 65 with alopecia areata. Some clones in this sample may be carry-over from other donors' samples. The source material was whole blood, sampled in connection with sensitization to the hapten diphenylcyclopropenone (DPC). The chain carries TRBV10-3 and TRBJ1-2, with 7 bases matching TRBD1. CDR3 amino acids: CAISGQGYGYTF. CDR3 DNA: TGTGCCATCAGTGGACAGGGATATGGCTACACCTTC.